These 26 T cell receptor beta chains share one sample of origin, sequenced in a study of T cells in Graves' hyperthyroidism and ophthalmopathy. Researchers amplified the TCR beta CDR3 regions from RNA transcripts. HTBI primers drove first-round RT-PCR of the TCR CDR3. In TCRdb, the multiplex PCR reads were re-called with MiXCR into one record per CDR3 protein. The table records about 360,000 distinct CDR3 sequences, around 14% of them present only once. Input material: blood. Every receptor here comes from a woman between 18 and 30 years old with Graves' hyperthyroidism.

The chain uses TRBV5-4 and TRBJ1-2, with 8 bases fitting TRBD1. Per germline, CDR1 SGHNT and CDR2 YYREEE (reference sequence). This CDR3 comprises 14 residues. Unmatched junction bases numbered 5, after V lost 1 base and J lost 6 bases. CDR3 nucleotide sequence: TGTGCCAGCAGCTTGCGGCAGGGGGCCCATGGCTACACCTTC. Encoded protein: CASSLRQGAHGYTF.

This clonotype was detected many times. This chain joins TRBV6-2 or TRBV6-3 and TRBJ2-7, with D tentatively TRBD2 (6 bases). The V end lost 8 bases, the J end lost 3 bases, and 14 bases lay between the germline ends. This CDR3 spans 13 amino acids. Looked up from germline, CDR1 is MNHEY and CDR2 is SVGEGT. This chain's CDR3 is CASATGEFYEQYF. Here the CDR3 DNA reads TGTGCCAGCGCGACGGGAGAGTTCTACGAGCAGTACTTC.

This clonotype was seen ten or more times. This rearrangement joins TRBV20-1 to TRBJ2-1; TRBD2 aligns across 12 bases. The CDR3 consists of 17 residues. Germline loops: CDR1 DFQATT, CDR2 SNEGSKA (reference sequence). The J segment lost 8 bases and the V segment lost 4 bases, leaving 15 bases of the junction unmatched. Here the CDR3 DNA reads TGCAGTGCTACACCCCCTCATCCGGCTAGCGGGGGGGATGAGCAGTTCTTC. It codes for CSATPPHPASGGDEQFF.

This clonotype was recorded a few times. The chain is built from TRBV5-1 and TRBJ2-5; tentative D call: TRBD1 (6 bases). This CDR3 comprises 15 residues. Per the germline V gene, CDR1 is SGHRS and CDR2 is YFSETQ. V was pared by 4 bases and J by 1 base, with 14 bases between. As DNA, the CDR3 is TGCGCCAGCAGCATTTTCACAGGGATCCAAGAGACCCAGTACTTC. It specifies CASSIFTGIQETQYF.

J is TRBJ2-1 and V is TRBV5-1; D unclear. Per germline, CDR1 SGHRS and CDR2 YFSETQ. The CDR3 covers 16 residues. The germline V and J ends were trimmed by 0 bases and 0 bases, with 10 bases remaining between them. The CDR3 here is CASSLEVASSYNEQFF. The CDR3 region has the DNA TGCGCCAGCAGCTTGGAGGTGGCAAGCTCCTACAATGAGCAGTTCTTC. The variable domain in full, with the rest retrieved from reference TRBV5-1 and TRBJ2-1, is KAGVTQTPRYLIKTRGQQVTLSCSPISGHRSVSWYQQTPGQGLQFLFEYFSETQRNKGNFPGRFSGRQFSNSRSEMNVSTLELGDSALYLCASSLEVASSYNEQFFGPGTRLTVL.

In its sample, this clonotype was seen many times. V is TRBV7-2 and J is TRBJ1-1, with 7 bases identical to TRBD1. CDR1 and CDR2 (germline): SGHTA, FQGNSA. The CDR3 extends over 13 amino acids. V was clipped by 4 bases and J by 6 bases; unmatched bases: 5. The CDR3 protein is CASSSDRASEAFF. The CDR3 DNA is TGTGCCAGCAGCTCAGACAGGGCATCTGAAGCTTTCTTT.

This clonotype was recorded at least ten times. The CDR3 region is CASRLMGNTEAFF. The CDR3 DNA reads as TGTGCCAGCAGGCTAATGGGGAACACTGAAGCTTTCTTT. This chain joins TRBV6-1 and TRBJ1-1; D is uncertain. Germline CDR1 reads MNHNS; CDR2 reads SASEGT. This CDR3 spans 13 amino acids. V was shortened by 6 bases and J by 1 base, with 9 bases between the two germline ends.

This clonotype appeared a few times. This chain links TRBV7-9 with TRBJ2-5, with no clear D. In germline, CDR1 is SEHNR, CDR2 FQNEAQ (reference sequence). The V gene lost 7 bases and the J gene lost 3 bases, with 21 bases spanning the gap. There are 16 residues in the CDR3. Here the CDR3 reads CASTRPTYWMEETQYF. Written as DNA, the CDR3 is TGTGCCAGCACCAGACCTACATATTGGATGGAAGAGACCCAGTACTTC.

This clonotype has ten or more counts. J is TRBJ2-6 and V is TRBV11-2, with a tentative D call TRBD2 (5 bases). The germline V gene has CDR1 SGHAT and CDR2 FQNNGV. V was shortened by 5 bases and J by 1 base, with 18 bases between the two germline ends. CDR3 length: 18 residues. The CDR3: CASSPRTRAASGANVLTF. CDR3 bases: TGTGCCAGCAGCCCAAGGACTCGCGCCGCGTCTGGGGCCAACGTCCTGACTTTC.

This clonotype occurred many times. An end of the junction differs from the germline gene, which may be a read error. The rearrangement links TRBV2 to TRBJ1-5; D is unclear. The germline CDR1 and CDR2 sequences are SNHLY and FYNNEI. The CDR3 has 12 residues. For the CDR3, the DNA is TGTGCCAGCTGTGATAGCAATCAGCCCCAGCATTTT. Its translation is CASCDSNQPQHF. The whole variable domain, filled in from reference TRBV2 and TRBJ1-5, reads EPEVTQTPSHQVTQMGQEVILRCVPISNHLYFYWYRQILGQKVEFLVSFYNNEISEKSEIFDDQFSVERPDGSNFTLKIRSTKLEDSAMYFCASCDSNQPQHFGDGTRLSIL.

There are many counts of this clonotype. The chain links TRBV24-1 to TRBJ2-3; D gene ambiguous. Between the trimmed V and J ends, which lost 2 bases and 4 bases, there was a span of 12 bases. The CDR3 spans 15 residues. From germline, CDR1 is KGHDR and CDR2 SFDVKD. This CDR3 reads CATSDSTLRPDTQYF. In nucleotides, the CDR3 is TGTGCCACCAGTGATTCGACCCTACGACCAGATACGCAGTATTTT.

This clonotype was detected many times. The rearrangement joins TRBV5-1 to TRBJ2-7; 8 positions match TRBD2. Germline-derived CDR1 and CDR2 are SGHRS and YFSETQ. V was clipped by 0 bases and J by 4 bases; unmatched bases: 9. There are 16 residues in the CDR3. The CDR3 spells CASSLVGSGTGYEQYF. The CDR3 DNA follows: TGCGCCAGCAGCTTGGTCGGTAGCGGGACCGGGTACGAGCAGTACTTC.

A single count supports this clonotype. This may come from a read error, since a much larger clone is one base off. The genes are TRBV3-1 and TRBJ2-1; 9 positions agree with TRBD2. CDR3 length: 15 amino acids. Germline-derived CDR1 and CDR2 are LGHDT and YNNKEL (reference sequence). V was pared by 6 bases and J by 4 bases, with 7 bases of the junction left unmatched. In nucleotides, the CDR3 is TGTGCCAGCAGGACACTGGCGGGAGGGTACAATGAGCAGTTCTTC. It encodes CASRTLAGGYNEQFF.

DNA of the CDR3: TGTGCCAGTAGTAAACTTTGGGGGTCCTACAATGAGCAGTTCTTC. Protein product: CASSKLWGSYNEQFF. The rearrangement links TRBV19 to TRBJ2-1, with D perhaps given as TRBD1 or TRBD2 (5 bases each). The CDR3 is 15 amino acids. CDR1 is LNHDA, CDR2 SQIVND, per germline (reference sequence). V dropped 4 bases and J dropped 1 base, with 11 bases sitting between them.

This clonotype was detected a few times. J is TRBJ1-5 and V is TRBV7-9; D unresolved. From germline, CDR1 is SEHNR and CDR2 FQNEAQ (reference sequence). The CDR3 loop spans 13 amino acids. Trimming removed 2 bases from V and 4 bases from J, with 6 bases in between. CDR3 residues: CASSLSENQPQHF. CDR3 coding DNA: TGTGCCAGCAGCTTATCAGAGAATCAGCCCCAGCATTTT.

This clonotype was observed at least ten times. The V call is TRBV7-9, the J call TRBJ2-7, with D possibly being TRBD2 (6 bases). The ends were cut back, 5 bases at V and 0 bases at J, with 20 bases in the middle. The CDR3 is 17 amino acids. CDR1 is SEHNR and CDR2 is FQNEAQ in the germline V gene (reference sequence). The CDR3 protein is CASSRRIPGASSYEQYF. Written as DNA, the CDR3 is TGTGCCAGCAGCAGGCGTATACCGGGAGCCTCCTCCTACGAGCAGTACTTC.

The sample holds many counts of this clonotype. CDR3 region: CSAREASGDQETQYF. As DNA, the CDR3 is TGCAGTGCTAGAGAGGCTAGCGGGGACCAAGAGACCCAGTACTTC. The chain uses TRBV20-1 and TRBJ2-5, with 9 bases fitting TRBD2. The CDR3 spans 15 residues. CDR1 is DFQATT and CDR2 is SNEGSKA in the germline V gene (reference sequence). The J segment lost 0 bases and the V segment lost 0 bases, leaving 2 bases of the junction unmatched.

There are many counts of this clonotype. V and J are TRBV7-8 and TRBJ1-5; D is uncertain. CDR3 size: 13 residues. V lost 2 bases to trimming and J lost 5 bases, with 7 bases between them. Germline loops: CDR1 SGHVS, CDR2 FQNEAQ. In DNA form, the CDR3 reads TGTGCCAGCAGCTTATCCTGGGATCAGCCCCAGCATTTT. It specifies CASSLSWDQPQHF.

V usage is TRBV12-5 and J usage is TRBJ2-1; TRBD1 is a possible D gene (5 bases). Germline V gene data show CDR1 as LGHNT and CDR2 as FRNRAP. Trimming shortened V by 0 bases and J by 10 bases, and 7 bases separated the two germline ends. The CDR3 has 12 residues. The CDR3 DNA sequence: TGTGCTAGTGGTTTGGTACCAGGGGAGCAGTTCTTC. This translates into CASGLVPGEQFF.

The chain uses TRBV7-3 and TRBJ2-2; 14 bases are shared with TRBD2. V trimming: 4 bases; J trimming: 5 bases; junction bases outside the gene matches: 3. This CDR3 has 16 residues. In germline, CDR1 is SGHTA, CDR2 FQGTGA. The CDR3 protein is CASSSRTSGGTGELFF. Written as DNA, the CDR3 is TGTGCCAGCAGCTCCAGGACTAGCGGGGGGACCGGGGAGCTGTTTTTT.

V is TRBV29-1 and J is TRBJ2-1, with unresolved D. The germline V and J ends were trimmed by 3 bases and 9 bases, with 3 bases remaining between them. The V gene's germline CDR1 is SQVTM and CDR2 ANQGSEA. CDR3 length: 9 residues. CDR3 nucleotide sequence: TGCAGCGTTGATGGTGAGCAGTTCTTC. Protein sequence: CSVDGEQFF.

This clonotype was observed a handful of times. The chain has TRBV12-3 or TRBV12-4 and TRBJ1-6, with a tentative D call TRBD1 (5 bases). CDR3 length: 15 amino acids. V was clipped by 0 bases and J by 8 bases, with 11 bases between them. The CDR3 nucleotides are TGTGCCAGCAGTTTAGCGGGGCCAAGGGATTCACCCCTCCACTTT. Translation gives CASSLAGPRDSPLHF.

The chain is built from TRBV19 and TRBJ1-5; TRBD1 agrees at 10 bases. Germline CDR1 LNHDA, CDR2 SQIVND (reference sequence). The CDR3 is 21 residues long. Trimming took 3 bases from V and 5 from J; bases not matched to a gene: 22. CDR3 nucleotide sequence: TGTGCCAGTAGTATCACCTTTTTGGGGGATCCCGGGACAGGGGTTTATCAGCCCCAGCATTTT. Translating gives CASSITFLGDPGTGVYQPQHF.

This clonotype appeared a few times. DNA for the CDR3: TGTGCCAGCAGCCAAAACCCCATCGGTGAGCAGTTCTTC. The encoded protein is CASSQNPIGEQFF. This sequence joins TRBV7-3 and TRBJ2-1; the D is unclear. V was trimmed by 5 bases and J by 9 bases, leaving 14 bases between them. Germline CDR1 and CDR2: SGHTA and FQGTGA. This CDR3 is 13 amino acids long.

This clonotype was seen ten or more times. The rearrangement uses TRBV10-2 and TRBJ2-3, with 9 bases aligning to TRBD1. Per germline, CDR1 WSHSY and CDR2 SAAADI. The CDR3 covers 16 residues. With 6 bases clipped from V and 6 bases from J, the junction kept 13 bases outside the gene matches. The CDR3 is CASSLMTGQGRDTQYF. In DNA, the CDR3 is TGCGCCAGCAGCCTTATGACAGGACAGGGGCGCGATACGCAGTATTTT.

This clonotype has only a few counts. V and J are TRBV5-1 and TRBJ2-6, with no clear D. Trimming took off 4 bases at V and 2 bases at J, with 7 bases between the two ends. This CDR3 spans 14 amino acids. The germline V gene encodes CDR1 SGHRS and CDR2 YFSETQ. CDR3 sequence: CASSQNTGANVLTF. CDR3 coding DNA: TGCGCCAGCAGCCAGAATACTGGGGCCAACGTCCTGACTTTC.